Following are 7 T cell receptor beta chains from one sample sequenced in a study of T-cell reconstitution after alpha-beta-depleted transplantation in children. Preparation of the TCRbeta library used unique molecular identifiers. TCRdb called the PCR reads again in MiXCR, with one record for every CDR3 protein. The data hold about 210,000 distinct CDR3 sequences, with roughly a sixth observed a single time. The source material was PBMCs, mostly from graft donor cells, sampled 360 days after TCRalphabeta/CD19-depleted stem cell transplant. These receptors came from a male patient between 2 and 15 years old who had a stem cell transplant for acute lymphoblastic leukemia, so the T cells may come from the graft donor.

Only a few counts were recorded for this clonotype. A read error may produce the germline difference seen at one junction end. The rearrangement uses TRBV10-3 and TRBJ2-2; D is perhaps TRBD2 (5 bases). Germline CDR1 is ENHRY and CDR2 is SYGVKD. This CDR3 spans 17 amino acids. CDR3 sequence (DNA): TGTGCCATCAGCGAGTGGGATACAGCGGACCTTCCCGGGGAGCTGTTTTTT. Protein sequence: CAISEWDTADLPGELFF.

This clonotype was detected many times. This chain links TRBV28 with TRBJ2-1; 8 bases are a match to TRBD2. Germline values: CDR1 MDHEN, CDR2 SYDVKM. The CDR3 has 19 residues. Unmatched junction bases numbered 11, after V lost 1 base and J lost 0 bases. CDR3 in DNA: TGTGCCAGCAGTTTATTGTCCACGGGACTAGGAGGCTCCTACAATGAGCAGTTCTTC. This sequence encodes CASSLLSTGLGGSYNEQFF. The complete variable domain, with remaining parts taken from reference TRBV28 and TRBJ2-1, reads DVKVTQSSRYLVKRTGEKVFLECVQDMDHENMFWYRQDPGLGLRLIYFSYDVKMKEKGDIPEGYSVSREKKERFSLILESASTNQTSMYLCASSLLSTGLGGSYNEQFFGPGTRLTVL.

This clonotype was seen a handful of times. The chain carries TRBV4-2 and TRBJ2-4; 12 nucleotides match TRBD1. The V and J ends lost 6 bases and 1 base, in that order; junction bases with no gene match: 10. CDR3 size: 18 residues. Looked up from germline, CDR1 is LGHNA and CDR2 is YNFKEQ. This CDR3 is CASRLGTGGVEAKNIQYF. The CDR3 coding sequence is TGTGCCAGCAGACTCGGGACAGGGGGCGTGGAGGCCAAAAACATTCAGTACTTC.

The chain employs TRBV4-3 and TRBJ2-1, with TRBD2 matching over 8 bases. With 4 bases clipped from V and 5 bases from J, the junction kept 7 bases outside the gene matches. Germline assignment: CDR1 LGHNA and CDR2 YSLEER. This CDR3 region has 15 residues. The CDR3 DNA is TGCGCCAGCAGCCGGTTAGCGGGGCAGAACAATGAGCAGTTCTTC. Its protein product is CASSRLAGQNNEQFF.

In this sample, this clonotype turned up many times. The chain links TRBV6-5 to TRBJ2-3; 9 nucleotides align to TRBD2. The CDR3 loop spans 12 amino acids. The V segment lost 4 bases and the J segment 11 bases; nucleotides outside the gene matches: 4. Germline V gene data show CDR1 as MNHEY and CDR2 as SVGAGI. For the CDR3, the DNA is TGTGCCAGCAGTTGGGCTAGCGGGGTGCAGTATTTT. Its protein product is CASSWASGVQYF.

This chain connects TRBV23-1 to TRBJ2-3; 7 bases are a match to TRBD2. TRBV23-1 is marked as an open reading frame, function uncertain. This CDR3 has 14 amino acids. Trimming cost V 8 bases and J 5 bases; bases outside gene matches: 10. This CDR3 reads CASSQRGGLDTQYF. The CDR3, as DNA: TGCGCCAGCTCACAGCGGGGCGGGCTAGATACGCAGTATTTT.

This clonotype occurred many times. This rearrangement joins TRBV5-1 to TRBJ2-7; possible D gene TRBD1, 5 bases. This CDR3 spans 12 amino acids. Germline V gene sequence: CDR1 SGHRS, CDR2 YFSETQ. Trimming stripped 5 bases from V and 3 bases from J, with 9 bases between. CDR3 residues: CASRADSYEQYF. CDR3 DNA: TGCGCCAGCAGGGCAGACAGCTACGAGCAGTACTTC.